This T cell receptor beta chain emerged from a study of CD8+CD57+ T cells in acquired aplastic anemia. Turning to the study itself: Sorted CD4+ plus CD8+ cells gave DNA averaging 3.2 ug. Healthy donor CD4+ cell samples had a mean of approximately 11 million reads.

General study results and limits: Patients and controls were found to share fewer than 35 CD8+ CDR3 sequences. Patient and control CD8+ Simpson's diversity was not significantly different.

The template used for profiling TCR beta VDJ and CDR3 was genomic DNA. TCRdb re-called the reads with MiXCR, one entry per CDR3 protein. Here the sample spans 150,000 or so distinct CDR3 sequences, about 60% being singletons. Germline V gives CDR1 SNHLY, CDR2 FYNNEI. This CDR3 is built from 15 residues. V lost 4 bases and J 4 bases, leaving 15 bases between the germline ends. This clonotype was recorded many times. Its antigen is unknown. The clonotype originates from a human donor in good health. The chain joins TRBV2 to TRBJ2-3; a weak D match, TRBD1 (5 bases). Sequencing was done on a sample of sorted CD4+, CD8+, or CD8+CD57+ T cells (not recorded which) from PBMCs. Here the CDR3 reads CASSGQKVVADTQYF. The CDR3 region has the DNA TGTGCCAGCAGTGGACAGAAGGTGGTGGCAGATACGCAGTATTTT.